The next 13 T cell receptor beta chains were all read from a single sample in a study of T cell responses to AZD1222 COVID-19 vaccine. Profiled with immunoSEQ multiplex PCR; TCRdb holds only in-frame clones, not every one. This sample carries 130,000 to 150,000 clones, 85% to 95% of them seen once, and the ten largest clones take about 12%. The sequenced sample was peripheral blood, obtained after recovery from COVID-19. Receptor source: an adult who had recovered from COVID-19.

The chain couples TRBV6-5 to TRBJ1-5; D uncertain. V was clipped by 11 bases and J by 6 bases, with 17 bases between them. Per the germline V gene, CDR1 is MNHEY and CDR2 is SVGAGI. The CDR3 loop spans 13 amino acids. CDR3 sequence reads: CAHLSGYSQPQHF. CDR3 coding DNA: TGTGCCCACCTGTCGGGGTATAGTCAGCCCCAGCATTTT.

As DNA, the CDR3 is TGTGCCAGCAGCATCACAGGGGGCTCAGGTCGAATTCAGTACTTC. Amino acids: CASSITGGSGRIQYF. The chain combines TRBV5-4 with TRBJ2-4; 9 nucleotides agree with TRBD1. The CDR3 runs 15 residues. The ends lost 4 bases at V and 10 bases at J; junction bases unmatched: 12. Germline CDR1 reads SGHNT; CDR2 reads YYREEE (reference sequence).

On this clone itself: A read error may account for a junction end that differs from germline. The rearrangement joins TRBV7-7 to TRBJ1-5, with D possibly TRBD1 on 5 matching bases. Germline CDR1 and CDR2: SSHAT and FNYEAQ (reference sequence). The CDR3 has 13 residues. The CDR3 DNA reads TGTGCTAGCAGTGGGGGGGTCAATCAGCCCCAGCATTTT. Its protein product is CASSGGVNQPQHF.

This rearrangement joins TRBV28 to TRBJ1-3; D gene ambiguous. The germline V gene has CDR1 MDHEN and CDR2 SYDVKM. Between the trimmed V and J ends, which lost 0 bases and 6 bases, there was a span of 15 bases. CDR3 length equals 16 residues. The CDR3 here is CASSLWADSSLNTIYF. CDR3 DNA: TGTGCCAGCAGTTTATGGGCGGATTCTTCTTTAAACACCATATATTTT. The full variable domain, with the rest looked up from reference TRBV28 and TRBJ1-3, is DVKVTQSSRYLVKRTGEKVFLECVQDMDHENMFWYRQDPGLGLRLIYFSYDVKMKEKGDIPEGYSVSREKKERFSLILESASTNQTSMYLCASSLWADSSLNTIYFGEGSWLTVV.

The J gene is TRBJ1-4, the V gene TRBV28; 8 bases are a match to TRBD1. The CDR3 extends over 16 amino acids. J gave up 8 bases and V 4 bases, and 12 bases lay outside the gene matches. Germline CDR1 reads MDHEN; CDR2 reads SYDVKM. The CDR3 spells CASSSIQDRDQEKLFF. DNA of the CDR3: TGTGCCAGCAGTTCAATCCAGGACAGGGACCAGGAAAAACTGTTTTTT.

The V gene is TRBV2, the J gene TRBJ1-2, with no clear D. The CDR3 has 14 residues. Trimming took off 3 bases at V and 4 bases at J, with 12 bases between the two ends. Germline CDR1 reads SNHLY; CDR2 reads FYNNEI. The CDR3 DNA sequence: TGTGCCAGCAGTGAGTCGGTGTACGGCTATGGCTACACCTTC. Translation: CASSESVYGYGYTF.

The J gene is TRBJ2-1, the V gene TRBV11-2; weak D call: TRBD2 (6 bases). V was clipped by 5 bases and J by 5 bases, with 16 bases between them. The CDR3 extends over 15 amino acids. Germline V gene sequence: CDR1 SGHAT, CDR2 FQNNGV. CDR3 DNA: TGTGCCAGCAGCACAAAAATTCGGGGGAACAATGAGCAGTTCTTC. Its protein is CASSTKIRGNNEQFF.

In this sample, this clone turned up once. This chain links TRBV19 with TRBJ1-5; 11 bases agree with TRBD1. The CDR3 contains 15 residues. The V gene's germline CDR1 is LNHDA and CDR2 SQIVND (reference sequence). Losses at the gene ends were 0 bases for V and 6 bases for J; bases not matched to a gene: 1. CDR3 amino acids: CASSIDGTGGQPQHF. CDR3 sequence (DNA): TGTGCCAGTAGTATAGACGGGACAGGGGGTCAGCCCCAGCATTTT.

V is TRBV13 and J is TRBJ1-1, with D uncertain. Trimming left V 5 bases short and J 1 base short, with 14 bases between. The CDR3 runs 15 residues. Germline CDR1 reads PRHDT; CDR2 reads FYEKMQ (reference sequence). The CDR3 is CASSPSYEWNTEAFF. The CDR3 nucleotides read TGTGCCAGCAGCCCCAGCTACGAATGGAACACTGAAGCTTTCTTT.

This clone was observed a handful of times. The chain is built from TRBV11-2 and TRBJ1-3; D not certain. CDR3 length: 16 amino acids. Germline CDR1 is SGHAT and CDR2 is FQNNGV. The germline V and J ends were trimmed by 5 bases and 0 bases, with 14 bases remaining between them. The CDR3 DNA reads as TGTGCCAGCAGCAACACCATTCCCAGCTCTGGAAACACCATATATTTT. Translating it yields CASSNTIPSSGNTIYF. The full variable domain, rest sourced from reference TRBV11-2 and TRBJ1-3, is EAGVAQSPRYKIIEKRQSVAFWCNPISGHATLYWYQQILGQGPKLLIQFQNNGVVDDSQLPKDRFSAERLKGVDSTLKIQPAKLEDSAVYLCASSNTIPSSGNTIYFGEGSWLTVV.

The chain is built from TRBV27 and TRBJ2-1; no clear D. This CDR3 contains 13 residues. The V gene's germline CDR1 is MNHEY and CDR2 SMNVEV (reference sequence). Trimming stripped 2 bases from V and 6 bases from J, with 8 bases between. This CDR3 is CASSLRGFNEQFF. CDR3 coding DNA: TGTGCCAGCAGTTTAAGAGGTTTCAATGAGCAGTTCTTC.

CDR3 in DNA: TGTGCCAGCAGTTACTCCGGGGGGAACACTGAAGCTTTCTTT. Translating it yields CASSYSGGNTEAFF. The gene calls are TRBV6-6 and TRBJ1-1; weak D call: TRBD1 (5 bases). Germline CDR1 is MNHNY and CDR2 is SVGAGI (reference sequence). Trimming took 0 bases from V and 1 from J, leaving 6 bases between them. CDR3 length: 14 residues.

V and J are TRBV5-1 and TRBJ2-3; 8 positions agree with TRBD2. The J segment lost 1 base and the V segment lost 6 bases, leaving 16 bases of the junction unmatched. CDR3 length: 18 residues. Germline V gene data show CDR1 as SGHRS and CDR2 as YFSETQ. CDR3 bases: TGCGCCAGCACCCTGGGGGGTTCATCGGGAGGGGGCACAGATACGCAGTATTTT. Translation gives CASTLGGSSGGGTDTQYF.